These 30 T cell receptor beta chains were sequenced from one sample in a study of blood T cell repertoires in COVID-19. Here immunoSEQ multiplex PCR was the method, and the copy in TCRdb shows in-frame clones only, minus some. The data contain roughly 250,000 clones, approximately 87% of them singletons. The sequencing input was peripheral blood. These receptors were collected from a woman aged 30 to 39 with COVID-19, enrolled during active disease.

DNA for the CDR3: TGTGCCAGCAGCCCTCAAGCGGGCAGGAGAGCGAACACCGGGGAGCTGTTTTTT. Its translation: CASSPQAGRRANTGELFF. V and J are TRBV6-2 or TRBV6-3 and TRBJ2-2; D perhaps matches TRBD2 (6 bases). Germline CDR1 and CDR2: MNHEY and SVGEGT. Trimming left V 6 bases short and J 0 bases short, with 20 bases between. There are 18 residues in the CDR3.

V is TRBV2 and J is TRBJ1-2, with unresolved D. The CDR3 is 14 amino acids. V gave up 5 bases and J gave up 2 bases, with 12 bases separating them. Germline V gives CDR1 SNHLY, CDR2 FYNNEI. The CDR3 spells CASSFGSGNYGYTF. The DNA for the CDR3 is TGTGCCAGCAGTTTCGGGTCCGGGAACTATGGCTACACCTTC.

J is TRBJ2-7 and V is TRBV11-3; 7 bases are shared with TRBD2. Germline CDR1 SGHNT, CDR2 YENEEA. The V segment lost 8 bases and the J segment 2 bases; nucleotides outside the gene matches: 9. This CDR3 has 14 residues. The CDR3 nucleotides are TGTGCCAGCGCTCTGGGGAGGGGTACCTACGAGCAGTACTTC. Protein product: CASALGRGTYEQYF.

This chain joins TRBV2 and TRBJ2-3; 7 bases match TRBD1. V gave up 7 bases and J gave up 0 bases; unmatched junction bases: 7. The CDR3 sequence is 15 residues long. Germline V gene data show CDR1 as SNHLY and CDR2 as FYNNEI. CDR3 coding DNA: TGTGCCAGCACCATGGGACAGAGTAGCACAGATACGCAGTATTTT. This encodes CASTMGQSSTDTQYF.

The genes are TRBV10-2 and TRBJ1-1; D not resolved. V lost 5 bases and J lost 2, with 6 bases in between. CDR1 is WSHSY, CDR2 SAAADI, per germline. This CDR3 contains 12 residues. CDR3: CASSLPNTEAFF. CDR3 DNA sequence: TGCGCCAGCAGTCTTCCCAACACTGAAGCTTTCTTT.

Only one count was recorded for this clone. V usage is TRBV11-2 and J usage is TRBJ2-5; D gene ambiguous. Trimming pared 5 bases from V and 1 base from J, leaving 11 bases between. Germline V gene data show CDR1 as SGHAT and CDR2 as FQNNGV. The CDR3 spans 14 residues. The CDR3 here is CASSPSPGQETQYF. The CDR3 DNA reads TGTGCCAGCAGCCCAAGCCCGGGCCAAGAGACCCAGTACTTC. The variable domain in full, completed from reference TRBV11-2 and TRBJ2-5, reads EAGVAQSPRYKIIEKRQSVAFWCNPISGHATLYWYQQILGQGPKLLIQFQNNGVVDDSQLPKDRFSAERLKGVDSTLKIQPAKLEDSAVYLCASSPSPGQETQYFGPGTRLLVL.

V usage is TRBV27 and J usage is TRBJ2-2, with a possible D match to TRBD2 (6 bases). CDR1 is MNHEY and CDR2 is SMNVEV in the germline V gene (reference sequence). With 2 bases removed from V and 4 bases from J, the gap between germline ends came to 8 bases. The CDR3 is 14 residues long. For the CDR3, the DNA is TGTGCCAGCAGTTTAATGGGGGGCACCGGGGAGCTGTTTTTT. As protein: CASSLMGGTGELFF.

The V and J genes are TRBV19 and TRBJ1-1, with TRBD1 matching 11 bases. The CDR3 spans 14 residues. In germline, CDR1 is LNHDA, CDR2 SQIVND (reference sequence). The junction had 2 bases not matched to a gene; V was cut back by 4 bases and J by 4 bases. CDR3 nucleotide sequence: TGTGCCAGTAGTAGAGGGACAGGGGGCACTGAAGCTTTCTTT. This codes for CASSRGTGGTEAFF.

This rearrangement joins TRBV6-5 to TRBJ1-6; D remains ambiguous. Germline CDR1 MNHEY, CDR2 SVGAGI. Trimming pared 7 bases from V and 9 bases from J, leaving 10 bases between. The CDR3 loop spans 12 amino acids. The CDR3 DNA sequence: TGTGCCAGCATGGGCCCGCCTTCACCCCTCCACTTT. Protein sequence: CASMGPPSPLHF.

This clone has just one count. This CDR3 is CASSPTWTGGSYEQYF. The CDR3 DNA is TGTGCCAGCAGCCCTACCTGGACAGGGGGCTCCTACGAGCAGTACTTC. The chain couples TRBV7-9 to TRBJ2-7; 10 positions match TRBD1. This CDR3 is built from 16 residues. Germline lookup yields CDR1 SEHNR and CDR2 FQNEAQ (reference sequence). The V and J ends lost 5 bases and 0 bases, in that order; junction bases with no gene match: 7. The full variable domain, its missing parts supplied by reference TRBV7-9 and TRBJ2-7, is DTGVSQNPRHKITKRGQNVTFRCDPISEHNRLYWYRQTLGQGPEFLTYFQNEAQLEKSRLLSDRFSAERPKGSFSTLEIQRTEQGDSAMYLCASSPTWTGGSYEQYFGPGTRLTVT.

The chain couples TRBV2 to TRBJ2-1, with 10 bases matching TRBD2. J was trimmed by 3 bases and V by 2 bases; bases with no gene match: 10. CDR3 length: 18 amino acids. Germline loops: CDR1 SNHLY, CDR2 FYNNEI. DNA for the CDR3: TGTGCCAGCAGTGAAAACACAGTAACTAGCGGGGTCTACAATGAGCAGTTCTTC. This encodes CASSENTVTSGVYNEQFF.

The chain joins TRBV6-4 to TRBJ1-5, with a tentative D call TRBD1 (6 bases). Looked up from germline, CDR1 is MRHNA and CDR2 is SNTAGT. V dropped 6 bases and J dropped 5 bases, with 23 bases sitting between them. The CDR3 loop spans 17 amino acids. The CDR3 DNA is TGTGCCAGCAGCCACTTGAGGGGCGAGGGGGATCATCAGCCCCAGCATTTT. It is translated as CASSHLRGEGDHQPQHF.

The rearrangement links TRBV19 to TRBJ1-1; 7 positions match TRBD1. The CDR3 contains 14 residues. The ends lost 4 bases at V and 3 bases at J; junction bases unmatched: 5. Germline CDR1 reads LNHDA; CDR2 reads SQIVND (reference sequence). The chain's CDR3 is CASSTGQKYTEAFF. Here the CDR3 DNA reads TGTGCCAGTAGTACGGGACAGAAGTACACTGAAGCTTTCTTT.

The V call is TRBV5-1, the J call TRBJ1-1; no clear D gene. Germline V lookup: CDR1 SGHRS, CDR2 YFSETQ. V lost 1 base and J lost 0, with 7 bases in between. The CDR3 has 14 residues. The CDR3 loop is CASSLNGMNTEAFF. The CDR3 coding sequence is TGCGCCAGCAGCTTGAACGGGATGAACACTGAAGCTTTCTTT.

About this clone: Other DNA sequences in the same sample also yield this CDR3. The rearrangement links TRBV11-2 to TRBJ1-2; unclear D gene. The V end was cut by 1 base, the J end by 5 bases, with 8 bases between. This CDR3 spans 13 amino acids. Per the germline V gene, CDR1 is SGHAT and CDR2 is FQNNGV. The CDR3 DNA is TGTGCCAGCAGCTTAGCAGGCGTTTATGGCTACACCTTC. This translates into CASSLAGVYGYTF.

The CDR3 region is CASSLGAGSPEYF. Here the CDR3 DNA reads TGTGCCAGCAGCTTAGGCGCGGGGTCCCCTGAATACTTC. The rearrangement joins TRBV7-8 to TRBJ2-4; tentative D call: TRBD2 (6 bases). The CDR3 has 13 residues. V was clipped by 1 base and J by 16 bases, with 17 bases between them. The germline V gene has CDR1 SGHVS and CDR2 FQNEAQ.

V usage is TRBV13 and J usage is TRBJ1-5; D unclear. The germline V gene has CDR1 PRHDT and CDR2 FYEKMQ (reference sequence). The CDR3 sequence is 13 residues long. V gave up 5 bases and J gave up 11 bases, with 16 bases separating them. CDR3: CASSIGRPGAQHF. The CDR3 DNA follows: TGTGCCAGCAGCATTGGGCGCCCCGGGGCCCAGCATTTT.

J is TRBJ2-3 and V is TRBV10-1; a possible D gene is TRBD1 (5 bases). V lost 7 bases and J lost 4, with 15 bases in between. This CDR3 has 14 amino acids. CDR1 WNHNN and CDR2 SYGVQD come from the germline V gene (reference sequence). The CDR3 sequence: CASKGNLVPDTQYF. For the CDR3, the DNA is TGCGCCAGCAAGGGGAATTTAGTCCCAGATACGCAGTATTTT.

The chain carries TRBV3-1 (or the pseudogene TRBV3-2) and TRBJ1-1; 8 bases are a match to TRBD1. The CDR3 runs 16 residues. Trimming took 3 bases from V and 3 from J; bases not matched to a gene: 9. Germline CDR1 reads LGHDT; CDR2 reads YNNKEL (reference sequence). The CDR3 spells CASSHLSGGADTEAFF. The CDR3 DNA follows: TGTGCCAGCAGCCACCTTTCAGGGGGCGCGGACACTGAAGCTTTCTTT.

This rearrangement joins TRBV13 to TRBJ1-5; D may be TRBD1 (6 bases). The CDR3 is made up of 15 amino acids. Germline CDR1 reads PRHDT; CDR2 reads FYEKMQ (reference sequence). Between the trimmed V and J ends, which lost 5 bases and 2 bases, there was a span of 13 bases. This chain's CDR3 is CASSPRGGGNQPQHF. DNA of the CDR3: TGTGCCAGCAGCCCCCGCGGGGGCGGCAATCAGCCCCAGCATTTT.

The chain recombines TRBV15 with TRBJ1-3; D gene unclear. Per germline, CDR1 LNHNV and CDR2 YYDKDF (reference sequence). With 1 base removed from V and 7 bases from J, the gap between germline ends came to 8 bases. This CDR3 is built from 13 residues. CDR3 protein: CATSRVPGNTIYF. As DNA, the CDR3 is TGTGCCACCAGCAGAGTCCCCGGGAACACCATATATTTT. Supplemented by reference TRBV15 and TRBJ1-3, the full variable domain reads DAMVIQNPRYQVTQFGKPVTLSCSQTLNHNVMYWYQQKSSQAPKLLFHYYDKDFNNEADTPDNFQSRRPNTSFCFLDIRSPGLGDTAMYLCATSRVPGNTIYFGEGSWLTVV.

The chain employs TRBV18 and TRBJ2-7; 8 bases match TRBD2. Trimming removed 6 bases from V and 0 bases from J; junction bases left unmatched: 4. Germline CDR1 and CDR2: KGHSH and LQKENI. The length of the CDR3 is 14 residues. The CDR3 loop reads CASSPGGASYEQYF. In DNA, the CDR3 is TGTGCCAGCTCCCCGGGGGGGGCCTCCTACGAGCAGTACTTC.

This clone was seen a handful of times. This chain links TRBV27 with TRBJ1-5; tentatively, D is TRBD1 (5 bases). This CDR3 contains 14 residues. Trimming took 3 bases from V and 6 from J, leaving 12 bases between them. Germline V gene lookup returns CDR1 MNHEY and CDR2 SMNVEV (reference sequence). In nucleotides, the CDR3 is TGTGCCAGCAGTTTGGCAGGGATAGGTCAGCCCCAGCATTTT. Residues: CASSLAGIGQPQHF.

This clone was observed a single time. This chain links TRBV6-6 with TRBJ1-5, with unresolved D. Trimming stripped 8 bases from V and 5 bases from J, with 13 bases between. From germline, CDR1 is MNHNY and CDR2 SVGAGI (reference sequence). This CDR3 is 13 amino acids long. The DNA for the CDR3 is TGTGCCAGCGCCACGGGGAGGGATCAGCCCCAGCATTTT. This sequence encodes CASATGRDQPQHF.

This clone was recorded once. This rearrangement joins TRBV19 to TRBJ2-1; TRBD2 might be the D (6 bases). Germline-derived CDR1 and CDR2 are LNHDA and SQIVND (reference sequence). The CDR3 covers 14 residues. V dropped 7 bases and J dropped 5 bases, with 15 bases sitting between them. CDR3 protein: CASTFGGSNNEQFF. The CDR3 DNA follows: TGTGCCAGTACTTTTGGGGGGTCCAACAATGAGCAGTTCTTC.

For the CDR3, the DNA is TGTGCCAGCAGCCCTTCTGGACAGGGGTACAATGAGCAGTTCTTC. It is translated as CASSPSGQGYNEQFF. The V call is TRBV9, the J call TRBJ2-1, with TRBD1 identical over 9 bases. Germline V gives CDR1 SGDLS, CDR2 YYNGEE. With 4 bases clipped from V and 4 bases from J, the junction kept 6 bases outside the gene matches. The CDR3 loop spans 15 amino acids.

This chain joins TRBV6-4 and TRBJ2-5; D call uncertain. Germline V gene lookup returns CDR1 MRHNA and CDR2 SNTAGT. V was clipped by 0 bases and J by 4 bases, with 9 bases between them. CDR3 length: 14 residues. The CDR3 DNA sequence: TGTGCCAGCAGTGACTCGATTAAGCGAGAGACCCAGTACTTC. Its translation is CASSDSIKRETQYF.

The J gene is TRBJ1-3, the V gene TRBV19; no clear D gene. Germline V lookup: CDR1 LNHDA, CDR2 SQIVND (reference sequence). This CDR3 is built from 14 residues. Trimming pared 5 bases from V and 8 bases from J, leaving 16 bases between. The CDR3 DNA reads TGTGCCAGTAGTGCGATGTTATTCGCGGACACCATATATTTT. Amino acids: CASSAMLFADTIYF.

The CDR3 sequence is CATSRVRVYTGELFF. In DNA form, the CDR3 reads TGTGCCACCAGCAGAGTTAGAGTTTACACCGGGGAGCTGTTTTTT. The chain employs TRBV15 and TRBJ2-2; D is unresolved. Looked up from germline, CDR1 is LNHNV and CDR2 is YYDKDF (reference sequence). The CDR3 covers 15 residues. V was cut by 1 base and J by 3 bases, with 9 bases left in between.

V is TRBV7-6 and J is TRBJ2-2; TRBD2 aligns across 8 bases. The CDR3 covers 16 residues. The J segment lost 5 bases and the V segment lost 4 bases, leaving 9 bases of the junction unmatched. From germline, CDR1 is SGHVS and CDR2 FNYEAQ. The DNA of the CDR3 is TGTGCCAGCAGCTCTGGGACTAGTGGCCGGACCGGGGAGCTGTTTTTT. Its translation is CASSSGTSGRTGELFF.